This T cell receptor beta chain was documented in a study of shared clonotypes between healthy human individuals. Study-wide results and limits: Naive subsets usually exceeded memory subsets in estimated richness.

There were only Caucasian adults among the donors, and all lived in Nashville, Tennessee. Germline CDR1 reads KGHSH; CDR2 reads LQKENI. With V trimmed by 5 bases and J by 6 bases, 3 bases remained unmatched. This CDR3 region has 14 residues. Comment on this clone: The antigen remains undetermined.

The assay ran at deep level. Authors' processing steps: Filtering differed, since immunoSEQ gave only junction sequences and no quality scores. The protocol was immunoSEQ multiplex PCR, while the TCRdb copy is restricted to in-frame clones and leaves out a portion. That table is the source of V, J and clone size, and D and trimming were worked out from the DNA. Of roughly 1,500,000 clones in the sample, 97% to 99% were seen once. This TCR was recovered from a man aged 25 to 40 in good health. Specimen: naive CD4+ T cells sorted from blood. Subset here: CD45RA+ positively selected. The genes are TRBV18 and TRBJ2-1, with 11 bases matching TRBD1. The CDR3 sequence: CASSTGTGGNEQFF. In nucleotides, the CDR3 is TGTGCCAGCTCAACTGGGACAGGGGGCAATGAGCAGTTCTTC.